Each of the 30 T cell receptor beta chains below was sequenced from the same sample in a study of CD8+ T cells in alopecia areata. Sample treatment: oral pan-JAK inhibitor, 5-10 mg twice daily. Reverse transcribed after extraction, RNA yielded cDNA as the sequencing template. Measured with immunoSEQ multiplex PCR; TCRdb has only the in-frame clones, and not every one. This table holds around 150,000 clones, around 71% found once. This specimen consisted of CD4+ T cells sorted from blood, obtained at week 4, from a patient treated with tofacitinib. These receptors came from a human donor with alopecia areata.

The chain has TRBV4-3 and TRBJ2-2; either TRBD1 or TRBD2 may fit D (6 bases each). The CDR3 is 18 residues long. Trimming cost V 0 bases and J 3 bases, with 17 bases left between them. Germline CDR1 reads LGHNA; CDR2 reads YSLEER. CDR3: CASSQDLTGGSYTGELFF. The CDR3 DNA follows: TGCGCCAGCAGCCAAGATTTGACCGGGGGCAGTTACACCGGGGAGCTGTTTTTT.

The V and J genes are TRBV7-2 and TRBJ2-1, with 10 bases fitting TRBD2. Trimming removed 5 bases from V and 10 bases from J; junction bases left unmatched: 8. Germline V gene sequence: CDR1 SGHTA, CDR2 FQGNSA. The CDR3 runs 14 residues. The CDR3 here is CASSLRTSGGEQFF. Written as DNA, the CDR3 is TGTGCCAGCAGCCTCCGGACTAGCGGAGGCGAGCAGTTCTTC.

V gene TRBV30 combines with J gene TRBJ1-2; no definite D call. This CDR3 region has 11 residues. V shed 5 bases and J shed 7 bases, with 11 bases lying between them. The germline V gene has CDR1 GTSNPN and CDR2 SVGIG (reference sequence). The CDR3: CAWESYGGYTF. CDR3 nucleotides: TGTGCCTGGGAGAGTTATGGTGGCTACACCTTC.

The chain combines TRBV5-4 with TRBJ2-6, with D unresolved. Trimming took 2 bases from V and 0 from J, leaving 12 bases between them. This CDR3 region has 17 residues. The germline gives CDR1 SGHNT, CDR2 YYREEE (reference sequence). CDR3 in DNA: TGTGCCAGCAGCTTCCCGGTACCGCTCTCTGGGGCCAACGTCCTGACTTTC. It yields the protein CASSFPVPLSGANVLTF.

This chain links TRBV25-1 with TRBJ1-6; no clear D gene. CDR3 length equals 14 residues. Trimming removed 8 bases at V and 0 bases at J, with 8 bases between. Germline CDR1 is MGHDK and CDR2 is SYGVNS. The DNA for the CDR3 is TGTGCCAGCGTAGGAAGCTCCTATAATTCACCCCTCCACTTT. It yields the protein CASVGSSYNSPLHF.

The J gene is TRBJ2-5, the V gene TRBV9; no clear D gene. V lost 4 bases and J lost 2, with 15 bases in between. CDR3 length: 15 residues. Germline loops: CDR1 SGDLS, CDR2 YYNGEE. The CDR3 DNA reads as TGTGCCAGCAGCCGATCCTTGATAGCTCAAGAGACCCAGTACTTC. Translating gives CASSRSLIAQETQYF.

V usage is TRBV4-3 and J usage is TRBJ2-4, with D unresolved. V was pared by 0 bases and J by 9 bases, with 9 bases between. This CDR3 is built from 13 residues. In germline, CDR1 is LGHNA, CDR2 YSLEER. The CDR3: CASSQDRSGIQYF. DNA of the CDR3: TGCGCCAGCAGCCAAGATCGTAGTGGCATTCAGTACTTC.

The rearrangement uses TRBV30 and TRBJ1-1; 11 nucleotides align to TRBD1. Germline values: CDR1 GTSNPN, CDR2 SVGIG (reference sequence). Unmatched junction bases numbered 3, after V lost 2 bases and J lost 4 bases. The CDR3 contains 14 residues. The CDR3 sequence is CAWSLGQGGTEAFF. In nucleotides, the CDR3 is TGTGCCTGGAGTCTGGGACAGGGGGGCACTGAAGCTTTCTTT.

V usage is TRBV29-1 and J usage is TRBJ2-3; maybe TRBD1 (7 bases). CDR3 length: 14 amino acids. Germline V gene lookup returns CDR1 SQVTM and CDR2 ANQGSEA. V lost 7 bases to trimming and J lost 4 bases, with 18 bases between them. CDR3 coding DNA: TGCAGCGCTGCTCGACAGGGAGGTCCAGATACGCAGTATTTT. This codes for CSAARQGGPDTQYF.

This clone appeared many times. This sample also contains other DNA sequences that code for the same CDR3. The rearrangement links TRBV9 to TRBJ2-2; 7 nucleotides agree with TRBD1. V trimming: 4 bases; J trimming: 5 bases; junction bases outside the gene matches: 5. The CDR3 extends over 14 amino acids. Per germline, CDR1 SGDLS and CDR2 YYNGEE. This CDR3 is CASSPRQGTGELFF. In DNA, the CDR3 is TGTGCCAGCAGCCCCCGACAGGGAACCGGGGAGCTGTTTTTT.

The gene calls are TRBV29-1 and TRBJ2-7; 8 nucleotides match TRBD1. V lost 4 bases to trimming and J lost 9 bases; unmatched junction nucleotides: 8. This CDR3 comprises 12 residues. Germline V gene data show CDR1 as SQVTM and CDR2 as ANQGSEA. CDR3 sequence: CSVGTGYEGQYF. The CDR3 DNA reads TGCAGCGTTGGGACAGGGTACGAAGGGCAGTACTTC.

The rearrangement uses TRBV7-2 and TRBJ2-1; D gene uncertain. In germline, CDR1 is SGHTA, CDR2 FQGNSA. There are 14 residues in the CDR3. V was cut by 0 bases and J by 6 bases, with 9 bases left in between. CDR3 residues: CASSLAGHGNEQFF. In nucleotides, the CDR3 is TGTGCCAGCAGCTTAGCCGGGCACGGCAATGAGCAGTTCTTC.

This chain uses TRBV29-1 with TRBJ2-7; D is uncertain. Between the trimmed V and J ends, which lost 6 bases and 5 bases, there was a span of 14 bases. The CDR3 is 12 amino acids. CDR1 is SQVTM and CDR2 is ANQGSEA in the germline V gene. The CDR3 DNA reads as TGCAGCGTCGCACAGAATGGGAACGAGCAGTACTTC. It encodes CSVAQNGNEQYF.

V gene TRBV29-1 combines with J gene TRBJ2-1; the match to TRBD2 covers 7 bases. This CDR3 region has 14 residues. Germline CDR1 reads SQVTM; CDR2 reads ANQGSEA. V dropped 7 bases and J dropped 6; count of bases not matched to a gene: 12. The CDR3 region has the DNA TGCAGCGCCGGAAGCGGGGCCGCTTTCAATGAGCAGTTCTTC. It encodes CSAGSGAAFNEQFF.

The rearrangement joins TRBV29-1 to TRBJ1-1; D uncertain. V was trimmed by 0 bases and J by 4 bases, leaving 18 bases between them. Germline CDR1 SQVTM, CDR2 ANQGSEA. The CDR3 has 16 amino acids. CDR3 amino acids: CSVEDLYRAPRTEAFF. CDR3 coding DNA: TGCAGCGTTGAAGATCTTTACCGGGCTCCACGCACTGAAGCTTTCTTT.

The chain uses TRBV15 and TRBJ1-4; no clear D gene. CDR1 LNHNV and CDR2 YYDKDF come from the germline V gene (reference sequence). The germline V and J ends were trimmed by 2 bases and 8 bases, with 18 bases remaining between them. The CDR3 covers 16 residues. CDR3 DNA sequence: TGTGCCACCAGCAGACCCACCGGGAACCAAAGGGAAAAACTGTTTTTT. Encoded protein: CATSRPTGNQREKLFF.

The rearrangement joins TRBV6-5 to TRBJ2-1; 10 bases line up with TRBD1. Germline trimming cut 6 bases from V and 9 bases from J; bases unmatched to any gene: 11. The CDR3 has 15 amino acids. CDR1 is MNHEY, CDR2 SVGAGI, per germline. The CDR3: CASRRGQGVLAEQFF. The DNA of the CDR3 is TGTGCCAGCAGGCGCGGACAGGGGGTCCTCGCTGAGCAGTTCTTC.

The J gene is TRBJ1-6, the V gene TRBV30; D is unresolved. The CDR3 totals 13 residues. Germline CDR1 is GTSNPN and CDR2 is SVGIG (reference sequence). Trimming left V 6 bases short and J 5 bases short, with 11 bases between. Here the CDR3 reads CACADGHNSPLHF. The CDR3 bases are TGTGCCTGCGCGGACGGGCATAATTCACCCCTCCACTTT.

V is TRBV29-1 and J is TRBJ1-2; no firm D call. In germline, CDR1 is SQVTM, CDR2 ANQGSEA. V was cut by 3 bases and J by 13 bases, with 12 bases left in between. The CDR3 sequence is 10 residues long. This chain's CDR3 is CSVDSGRLTF. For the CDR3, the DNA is TGCAGCGTTGATTCTGGGCGTCTCACCTTC.

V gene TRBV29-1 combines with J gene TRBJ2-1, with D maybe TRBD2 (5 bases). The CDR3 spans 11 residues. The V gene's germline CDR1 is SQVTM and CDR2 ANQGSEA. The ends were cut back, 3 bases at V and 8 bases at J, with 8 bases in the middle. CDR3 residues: CSVELADEQFF. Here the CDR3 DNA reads TGCAGCGTTGAGCTAGCTGATGAGCAGTTCTTC.

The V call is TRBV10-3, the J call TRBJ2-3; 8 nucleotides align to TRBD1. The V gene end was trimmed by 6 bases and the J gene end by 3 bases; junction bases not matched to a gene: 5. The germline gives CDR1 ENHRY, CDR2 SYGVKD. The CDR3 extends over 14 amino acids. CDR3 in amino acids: CAIRVDRETDTQYF. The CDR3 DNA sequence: TGTGCCATCAGGGTGGACAGGGAAACAGATACGCAGTATTTT.

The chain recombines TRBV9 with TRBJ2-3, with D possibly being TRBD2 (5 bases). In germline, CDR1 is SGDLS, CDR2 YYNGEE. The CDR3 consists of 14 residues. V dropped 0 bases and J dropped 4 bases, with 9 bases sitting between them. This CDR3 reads CASSVEAGPDTQYF. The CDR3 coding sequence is TGTGCCAGCAGCGTAGAGGCGGGCCCAGATACGCAGTATTTT. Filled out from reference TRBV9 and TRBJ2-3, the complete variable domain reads DSGVTQTPKHLITATGQRVTLRCSPRSGDLSVYWYQQSLDQGLQFLIQYYNGEERAKGNILERFSAQQFPDLHSELNLSSLELGDSALYFCASSVEAGPDTQYFGPGTRLTVL.

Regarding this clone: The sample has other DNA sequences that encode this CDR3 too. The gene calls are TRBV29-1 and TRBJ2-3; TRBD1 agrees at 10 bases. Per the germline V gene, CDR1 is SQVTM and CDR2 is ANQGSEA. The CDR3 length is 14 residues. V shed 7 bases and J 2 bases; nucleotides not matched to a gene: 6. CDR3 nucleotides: TGCAGCGGCAGACAGGGGGCTGACACAGATACGCAGTATTTT. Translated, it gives CSGRQGADTDTQYF.

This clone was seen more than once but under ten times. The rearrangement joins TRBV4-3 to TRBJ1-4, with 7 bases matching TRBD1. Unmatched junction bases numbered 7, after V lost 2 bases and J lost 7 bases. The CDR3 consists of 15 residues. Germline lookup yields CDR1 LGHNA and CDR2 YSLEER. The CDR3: CASSQRQGAAEKLFF. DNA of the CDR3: TGCGCCAGCAGCCAAAGACAGGGAGCTGCTGAAAAACTGTTTTTT.

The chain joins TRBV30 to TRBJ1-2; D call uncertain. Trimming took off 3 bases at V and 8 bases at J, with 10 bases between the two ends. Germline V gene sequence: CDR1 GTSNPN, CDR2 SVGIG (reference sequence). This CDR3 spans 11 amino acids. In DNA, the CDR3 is TGTGCCTGGAGCCGCGAGAGGGGCTACACCTTC. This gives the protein CAWSRERGYTF.

The CDR3 DNA follows: TGTGCCAGCAGTGGCCAAATCCGGGACAGAACTTACGAGCAGTACTTC. It encodes CASSGQIRDRTYEQYF. The chain joins TRBV27 to TRBJ2-7; TRBD1 matches 7 bases. The J segment lost 4 bases and the V segment lost 5 bases, leaving 14 bases of the junction unmatched. This CDR3 contains 16 residues. Germline V CDR1 and CDR2: MNHEY, SMNVEV (reference sequence).

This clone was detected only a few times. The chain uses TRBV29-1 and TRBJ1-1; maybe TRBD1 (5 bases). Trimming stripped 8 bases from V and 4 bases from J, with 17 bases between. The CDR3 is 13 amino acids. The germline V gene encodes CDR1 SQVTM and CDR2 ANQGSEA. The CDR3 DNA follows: TGCAGCTCATTGATAGGGAGGGGCACTGAAGCTTTCTTT. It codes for CSSLIGRGTEAFF.

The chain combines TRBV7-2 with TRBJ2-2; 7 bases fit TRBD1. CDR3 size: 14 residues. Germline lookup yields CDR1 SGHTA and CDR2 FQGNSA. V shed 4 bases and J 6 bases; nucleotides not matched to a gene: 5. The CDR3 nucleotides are TGTGCCAGCAGCTCGACAGGGACGGCCGGGGAGCTGTTTTTT. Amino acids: CASSSTGTAGELFF.

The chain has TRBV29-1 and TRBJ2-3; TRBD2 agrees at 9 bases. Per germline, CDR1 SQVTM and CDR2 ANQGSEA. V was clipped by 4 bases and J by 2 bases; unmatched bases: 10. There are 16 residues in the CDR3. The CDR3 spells CSVGAWERGDTDTQYF. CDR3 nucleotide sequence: TGCAGCGTTGGGGCGTGGGAGCGGGGGGACACAGATACGCAGTATTTT.

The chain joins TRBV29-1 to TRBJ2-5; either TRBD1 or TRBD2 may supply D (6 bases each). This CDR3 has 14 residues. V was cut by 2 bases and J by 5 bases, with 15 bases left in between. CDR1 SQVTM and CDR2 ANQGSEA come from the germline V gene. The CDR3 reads CSVELRGHWETQYF. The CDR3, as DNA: TGCAGCGTTGAACTCCGGGGGCACTGGGAGACCCAGTACTTC.